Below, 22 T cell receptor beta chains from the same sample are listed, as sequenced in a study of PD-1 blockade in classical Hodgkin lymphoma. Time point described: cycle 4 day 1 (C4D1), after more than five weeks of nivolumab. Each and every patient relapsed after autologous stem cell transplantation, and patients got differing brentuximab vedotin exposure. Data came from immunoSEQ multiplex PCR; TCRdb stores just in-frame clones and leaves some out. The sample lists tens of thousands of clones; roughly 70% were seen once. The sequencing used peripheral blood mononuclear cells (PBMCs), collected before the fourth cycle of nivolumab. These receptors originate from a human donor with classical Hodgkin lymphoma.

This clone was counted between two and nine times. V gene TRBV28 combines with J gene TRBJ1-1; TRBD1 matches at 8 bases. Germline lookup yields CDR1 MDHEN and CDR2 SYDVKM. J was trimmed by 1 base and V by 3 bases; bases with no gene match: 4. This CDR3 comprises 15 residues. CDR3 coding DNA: TGTGCCAGCAGTTTTGAGGACAGGGCGAACACTGAAGCTTTCTTT. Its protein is CASSFEDRANTEAFF.

CDR3: CASTDGGEQYF. The CDR3 DNA follows: TGTGCCAGCACCGACGGGGGGGAGCAGTACTTC. The rearrangement joins TRBV6-1 to TRBJ2-7; 7 bases are shared with TRBD2. The ends lost 7 bases at V and 7 bases at J; junction bases unmatched: 4. Germline V lookup: CDR1 MNHNS, CDR2 SASEGT. The length of the CDR3 is 11 residues.

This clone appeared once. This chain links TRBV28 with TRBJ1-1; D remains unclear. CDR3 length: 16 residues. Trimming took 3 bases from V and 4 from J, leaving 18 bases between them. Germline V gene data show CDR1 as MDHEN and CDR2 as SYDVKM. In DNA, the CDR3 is TGTGCCAGCAGTTTTCGCACCGGACTGGGTATCACTGAAGCTTTCTTT. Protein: CASSFRTGLGITEAFF.

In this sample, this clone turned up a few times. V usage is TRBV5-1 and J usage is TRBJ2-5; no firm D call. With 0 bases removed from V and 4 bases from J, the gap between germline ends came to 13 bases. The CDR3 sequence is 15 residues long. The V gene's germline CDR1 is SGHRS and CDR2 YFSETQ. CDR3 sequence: CASSLGKKWAETQYF. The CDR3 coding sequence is TGCGCCAGCAGCTTGGGAAAAAAGTGGGCAGAGACCCAGTACTTC.

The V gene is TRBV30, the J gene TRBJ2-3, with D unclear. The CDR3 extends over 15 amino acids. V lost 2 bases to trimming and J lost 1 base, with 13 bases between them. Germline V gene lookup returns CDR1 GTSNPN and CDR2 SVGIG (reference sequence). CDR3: CAWSPGSAGTDTQYF. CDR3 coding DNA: TGTGCCTGGAGTCCCGGATCAGCTGGCACAGATACGCAGTATTTT.

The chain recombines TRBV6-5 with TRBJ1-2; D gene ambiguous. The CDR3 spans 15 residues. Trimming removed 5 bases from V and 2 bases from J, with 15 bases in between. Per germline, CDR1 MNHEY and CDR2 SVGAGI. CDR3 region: CASSPYREQNYGYTF. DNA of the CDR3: TGTGCCAGCAGTCCTTATAGGGAGCAGAACTATGGCTACACCTTC.

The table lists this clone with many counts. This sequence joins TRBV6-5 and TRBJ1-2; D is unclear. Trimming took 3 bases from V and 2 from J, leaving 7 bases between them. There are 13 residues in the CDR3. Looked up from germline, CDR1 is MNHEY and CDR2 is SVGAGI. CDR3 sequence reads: CASSYEPNYGYTF. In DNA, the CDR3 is TGTGCCAGCAGTTATGAACCCAACTATGGCTACACCTTC.

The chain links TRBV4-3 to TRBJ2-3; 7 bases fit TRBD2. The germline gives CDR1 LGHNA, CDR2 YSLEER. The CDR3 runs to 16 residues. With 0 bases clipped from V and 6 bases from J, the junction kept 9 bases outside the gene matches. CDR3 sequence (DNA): TGCGCCAGCAGCCAAGACGGGACGGGGGGTGGGGATACGCAGTATTTT. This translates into CASSQDGTGGGDTQYF.

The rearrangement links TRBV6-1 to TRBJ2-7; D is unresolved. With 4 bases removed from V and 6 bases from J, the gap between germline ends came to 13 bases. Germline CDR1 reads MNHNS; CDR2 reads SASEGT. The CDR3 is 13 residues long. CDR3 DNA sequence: TGTGCCAGCAGTGGGTTGCAGGTGGGCGAGCAGTACTTC. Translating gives CASSGLQVGEQYF.

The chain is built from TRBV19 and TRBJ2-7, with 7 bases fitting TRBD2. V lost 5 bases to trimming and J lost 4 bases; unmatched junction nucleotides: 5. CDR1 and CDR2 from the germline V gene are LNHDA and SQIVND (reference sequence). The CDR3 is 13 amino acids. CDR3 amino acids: CASSRLAGYEQYF. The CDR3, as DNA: TGTGCCAGTAGTCGACTAGCAGGGTACGAGCAGTACTTC.

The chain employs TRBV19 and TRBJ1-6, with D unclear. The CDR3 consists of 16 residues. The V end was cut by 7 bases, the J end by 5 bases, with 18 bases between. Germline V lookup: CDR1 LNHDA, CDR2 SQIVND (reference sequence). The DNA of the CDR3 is TGTGCCAGTACCCTTTCTGCGGAGAGGGATAATTCACCCCTCCACTTT. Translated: CASTLSAERDNSPLHF.

CDR3 loop: CASSVAGTDYGYTF. The DNA for the CDR3 is TGTGCCAGCAGTGTAGCCGGGACAGACTATGGCTACACCTTC. The V gene is TRBV2, the J gene TRBJ1-2; 7 positions match TRBD1. After removal of 4 bases from V and 3 bases from J, the junction contained 5 bases not matched to a gene. CDR1 and CDR2 (germline): SNHLY, FYNNEI. The length of the CDR3 is 14 residues.

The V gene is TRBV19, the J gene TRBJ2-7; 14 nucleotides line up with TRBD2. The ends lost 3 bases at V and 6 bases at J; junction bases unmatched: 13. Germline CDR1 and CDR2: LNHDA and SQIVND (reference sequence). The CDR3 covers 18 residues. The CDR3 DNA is TGTGCCAGTAGTATGGGGGGCCTCGGGACTAGCGGGAGTTCCGAGCAGTACTTC. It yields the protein CASSMGGLGTSGSSEQYF.

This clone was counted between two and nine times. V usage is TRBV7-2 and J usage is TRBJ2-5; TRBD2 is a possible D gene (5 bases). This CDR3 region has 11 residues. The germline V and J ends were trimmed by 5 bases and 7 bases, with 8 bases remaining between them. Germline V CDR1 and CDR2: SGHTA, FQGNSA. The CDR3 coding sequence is TGTGCCAGCAGCCCTGGAGGGACCCAGTACTTC. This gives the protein CASSPGGTQYF.

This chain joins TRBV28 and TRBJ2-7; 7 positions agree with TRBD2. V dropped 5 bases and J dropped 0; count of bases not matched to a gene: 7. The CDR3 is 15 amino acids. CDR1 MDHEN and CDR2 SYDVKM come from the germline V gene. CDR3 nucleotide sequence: TGTGCCAGCAGTCCCAGGATAGCGGGCTCCTACGAGCAGTACTTC. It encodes CASSPRIAGSYEQYF.

CDR3 sequence reads: CASSSSGGLGLYGYTF. As DNA, the CDR3 is TGTGCCAGCTCAAGTTCAGGGGGATTGGGGCTCTATGGCTACACCTTC. V usage is TRBV18 and J usage is TRBJ1-2, with 7 bases identical to TRBD1. Germline V CDR1 and CDR2: KGHSH, LQKENI. The trim removed 5 bases at V and 4 bases at J, leaving 13 bases unmatched. The CDR3 sequence is 16 residues long.

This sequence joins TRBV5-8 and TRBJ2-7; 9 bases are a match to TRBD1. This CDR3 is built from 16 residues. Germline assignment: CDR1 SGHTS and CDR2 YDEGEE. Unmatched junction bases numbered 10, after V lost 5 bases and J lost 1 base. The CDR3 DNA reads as TGTGCCAGCAGGATATACCGACAGGGGGGTTCCTACGAGCAGTACTTC. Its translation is CASRIYRQGGSYEQYF.

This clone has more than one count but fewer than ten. CDR3 protein: CASSLSGGNTGELFF. CDR3 in DNA: TGCGCCAGCAGCTTGAGTGGGGGAAACACCGGGGAGCTGTTTTTT. The gene calls are TRBV5-1 and TRBJ2-2, with D perhaps given as TRBD1 or TRBD2 (5 bases each). Germline V lookup: CDR1 SGHRS, CDR2 YFSETQ. The V and J ends lost 1 base and 2 bases respectively, with 9 bases between them. This CDR3 is built from 15 residues.

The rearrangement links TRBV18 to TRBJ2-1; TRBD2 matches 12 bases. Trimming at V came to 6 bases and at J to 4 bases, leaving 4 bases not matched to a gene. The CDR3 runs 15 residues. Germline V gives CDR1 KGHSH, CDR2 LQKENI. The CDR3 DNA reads TGTGCCAGCTCCCGGGGACTAGCGGGTTACAATGAGCAGTTCTTC. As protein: CASSRGLAGYNEQFF.

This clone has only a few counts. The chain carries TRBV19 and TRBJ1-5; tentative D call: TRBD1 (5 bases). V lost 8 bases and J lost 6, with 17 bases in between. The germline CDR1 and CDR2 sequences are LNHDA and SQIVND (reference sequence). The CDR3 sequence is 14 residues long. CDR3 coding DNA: TGTGCCAGTGGAGGGGCCAGGGACCTTCAGCCCCAGCATTTT. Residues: CASGGARDLQPQHF.

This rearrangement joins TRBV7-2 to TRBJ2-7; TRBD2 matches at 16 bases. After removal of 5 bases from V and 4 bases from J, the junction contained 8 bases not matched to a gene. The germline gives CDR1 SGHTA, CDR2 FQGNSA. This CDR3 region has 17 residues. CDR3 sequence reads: CASSGQTGLAGGYEQYF. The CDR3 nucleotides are TGTGCCAGCAGCGGGCAGACGGGACTAGCGGGGGGGTACGAGCAGTACTTC.

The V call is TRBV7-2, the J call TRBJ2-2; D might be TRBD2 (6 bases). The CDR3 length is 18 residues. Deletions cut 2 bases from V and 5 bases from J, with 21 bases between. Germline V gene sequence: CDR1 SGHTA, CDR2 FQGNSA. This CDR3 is CASSLRGEARLGTGELFF. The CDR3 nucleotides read TGTGCCAGCAGCTTAAGAGGGGAGGCCCGTCTAGGGACCGGGGAGCTGTTTTTT.